This TCR beta chain is from a study of blood T cell repertoires in COVID-19. The wider study: The study drew acute and convalescent COVID-19 samples from the United States, Italy and Spain. Sources were T cells, B-cell-depleted T cells, or PBMCs; the material itself was cDNA or gDNA.

V was shortened by 3 bases and J by 0 bases, with 12 bases between the two germline ends. The CDR3 is 17 amino acids. Germline V gives CDR1 MDHEN, CDR2 SYDVKM. In the source study's methods: How many nucleated cells were present was estimated from reference gene primer amplification. Repertoires were generated with immunoSEQ multiplex PCR, while TCRdb's copy carries only in-frame clones and drops some. V, J and clone size were drawn from that table, and D and trimming were deduced from the DNA. The sample has 110,000 to 150,000 clones, more than 60% seen once. The material sequenced was peripheral blood. This sequence originates from an elderly man with acute or convalescent COVID-19. V gene TRBV28 combines with J gene TRBJ1-6; D might be TRBD1 (5 bases). The CDR3 region is CASSLRTTSSYNSPLHF. CDR3 coding DNA: TGTGCCAGCAGTTTGAGGACAACGAGCTCCTATAATTCACCCCTCCACTTT.